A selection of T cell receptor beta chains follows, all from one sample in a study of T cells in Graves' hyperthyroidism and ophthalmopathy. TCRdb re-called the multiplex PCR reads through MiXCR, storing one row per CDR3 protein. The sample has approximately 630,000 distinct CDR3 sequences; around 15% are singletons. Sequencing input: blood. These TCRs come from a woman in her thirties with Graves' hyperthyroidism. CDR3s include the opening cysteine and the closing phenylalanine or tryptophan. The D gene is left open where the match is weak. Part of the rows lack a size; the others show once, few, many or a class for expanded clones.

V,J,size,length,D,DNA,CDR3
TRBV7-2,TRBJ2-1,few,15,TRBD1,TGTGCCAGCAGCCTCGACAGGGGGCATTACAATGAGCAGTTCTTC,CASSLDRGHYNEQFF
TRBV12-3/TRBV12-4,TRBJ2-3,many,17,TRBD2,TGTGCCAGCAGTTTAGCGCTGTCTAGCGGGAGTCCGGATGCGCAGTATTTT,CASSLALSSGSPDAQYF
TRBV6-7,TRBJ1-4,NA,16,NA,TGTGCCAGCAGTTACCACAAGGGGCAAGTTAATGAAAAACTGTTTTTT,CASSYHKGQVNEKLFF
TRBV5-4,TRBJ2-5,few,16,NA,TGTGCCAGCAGCTTGTATATAGGGCCGACTCAGGAGACCCAGTACTTC,CASSLYIGPTQETQYF
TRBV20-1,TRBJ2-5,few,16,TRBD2,TGCAGTGCTAGAGATCATCGCGGGAGGAGGGGAGAGACCCAGTACTTC,CSARDHRGRRGETQYF
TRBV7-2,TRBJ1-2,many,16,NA,TGTGCCAGCAGCTTATCCGGGGACATAGCTAACTATGGCTACACCTTC,CASSLSGDIANYGYTF
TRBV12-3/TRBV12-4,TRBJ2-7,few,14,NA,TGTGCCAGCAGTTTAATGGACATAAGTTACGAGCAGTACTTC,CASSLMDISYEQYF
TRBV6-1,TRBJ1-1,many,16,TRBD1,TGTGCCAGCAGTCAGATCGGACAGGGGGGGAACACTGAAGCTTTCTTT,CASSQIGQGGNTEAFF
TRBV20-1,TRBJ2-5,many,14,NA,TGCAGTGCTAGAGATAGGCGAGGAGGAGAGACCCAGTACTTC,CSARDRRGGETQYF
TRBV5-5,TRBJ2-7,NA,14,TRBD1,TGTGCCAGCAGCCAGACAGGGGGCTCTCGAGAGCAGTACTTC,CASSQTGGSREQYF
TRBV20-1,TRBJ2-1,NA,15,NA,TGCAGTGCTAGAGTACGGGGACTCTCCTACAATGAGCAGTTCTTC,CSARVRGLSYNEQFF
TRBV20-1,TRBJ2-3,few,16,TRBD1,TGCAGTGCTAGATCTTTGGACAGGGGGCAGACAGATACGCAGTATTTT,CSARSLDRGQTDTQYF
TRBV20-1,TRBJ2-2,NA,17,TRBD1,TGCAGTGCTAGAGGAGGGAGGACAGGGGGGATAGCCGGGGAGCTGTTTTTT,CSARGGRTGGIAGELFF
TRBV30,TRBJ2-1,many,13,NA,TGTGCCTGCAGGCTAGCTTCTTACAATGAGCAGTTCTTC,CACRLASYNEQFF
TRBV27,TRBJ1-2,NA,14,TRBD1,TGTGCCAGCGGATCTCCCGACAGGGGACATGGCTACACCTTC,CASGSPDRGHGYTF
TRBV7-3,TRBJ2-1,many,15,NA,TGTGCCAGCAGCTTGTACGGGGGCTTCTACAATGAGCAGTTCTTC,CASSLYGGFYNEQFF
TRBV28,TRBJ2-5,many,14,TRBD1,TGTGCCAGCAGTTCGACGACAGGGGAAGAGACCCAGTACTTC,CASSSTTGEETQYF
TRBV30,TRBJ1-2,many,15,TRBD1,TGTGCCTGTATGAACACAGGGGAAGGAAACTATGGCTACACCTTC,CACMNTGEGNYGYTF
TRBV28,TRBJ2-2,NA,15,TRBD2,TGTGCCAGCAGTTTTGGTAGCGGGGGGACCGGGGAGCTGTTTTTT,CASSFGSGGTGELFF
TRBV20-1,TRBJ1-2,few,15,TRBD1,TGCAGTGCTAGCCGGACAGGTGATACTAACTATGGCTATACCTTC,CSASRTGDTNYGYTF
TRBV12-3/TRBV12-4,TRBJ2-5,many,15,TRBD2,TGTGCCAGCAGTTTTGGTCTAGCGGAGGGAGAGACCCAGTACTTC,CASSFGLAEGETQYF
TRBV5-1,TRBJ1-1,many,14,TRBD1,TGCGCCAGCAGCCAACAGGGGGTGAACACTGAAGCTTTCTTT,CASSQQGVNTEAFF
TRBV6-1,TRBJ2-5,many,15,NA,TGTGCCAGCAGTTATGGTGGCAGGGCCCGAGAGACCCAGTACTTC,CASSYGGRARETQYF
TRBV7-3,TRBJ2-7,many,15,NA,TGTGCCAGCAGCCCTGCCGACAGTGTGAACTACGAGCAGTACTTC,CASSPADSVNYEQYF
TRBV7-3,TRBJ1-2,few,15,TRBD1,TGTGCCAGCAGCTCCCCCGACAGGGGCGTCAGTGGCTACACCTTC,CASSSPDRGVSGYTF
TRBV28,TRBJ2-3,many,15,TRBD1,TGTGCCAGCAGTTTTGACAGGGCCCGCACAGATACGCAGTATTTT,CASSFDRARTDTQYF
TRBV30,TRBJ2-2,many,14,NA,TGTGCCTGGAGTCTTACTCCCAACACCGGGGAGCTGTTTTTT,CAWSLTPNTGELFF
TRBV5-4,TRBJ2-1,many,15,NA,TGTGCCAGCAGCTCCCTCGCAGGAGCACGTTTTGAGCAGTTCTTC,CASSSLAGARFEQFF
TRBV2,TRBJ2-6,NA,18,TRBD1,TGTGCCAGCGTCTTCCGGGACAGGGGGCAAAGTGGGGCCAACGTCCTGACTTTC,CASVFRDRGQSGANVLTF
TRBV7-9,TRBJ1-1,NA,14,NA,TGTGCCAGCAGCTTAGAGGAGTGGGACACTGAAGCTTTCTTT,CASSLEEWDTEAFF
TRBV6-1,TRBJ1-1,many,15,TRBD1,TGTGCCAGCAGCTTTACCGGGACAGGGGGAACTGAAGCTTTCTTT,CASSFTGTGGTEAFF
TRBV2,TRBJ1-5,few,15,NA,TGTGCCAGCAGTGAAATATCAGGGGCCGGCCAGCCCCAGCATTTT,CASSEISGAGQPQHF
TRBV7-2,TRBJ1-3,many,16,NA,TGTGCCAGCAGCTTAGTTGGGACGGTCTCTGGAAACACCATATATTTT,CASSLVGTVSGNTIYF
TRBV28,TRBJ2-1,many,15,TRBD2,TGTGCCAGCACCCCACTAGCGGAGTTTCACAATGAGCAGTTCTTC,CASTPLAEFHNEQFF
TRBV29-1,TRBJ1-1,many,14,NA,TGCAGCGTTGAAAATACAGGAGTAATTACTGAAGCTTTCTTT,CSVENTGVITEAFF
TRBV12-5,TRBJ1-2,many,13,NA,TGTGCTAGTGGTTTGCCGCACAGGGCTGGCTACACCTTC,CASGLPHRAGYTF
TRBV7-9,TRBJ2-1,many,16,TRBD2,TGTGCCAGCAGCTCACTAGCGGGAGGAACAGGAGATGAGCAGTTCTTC,CASSSLAGGTGDEQFF
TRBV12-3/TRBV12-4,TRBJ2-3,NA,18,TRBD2,TGTGCCAGCACTTTAACCCTTACTAGCGGGACAGTGACAGATACGCAGTATTTT,CASTLTLTSGTVTDTQYF
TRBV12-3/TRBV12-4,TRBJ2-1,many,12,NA,TGTGCCAGCAGCCCGGTATACAATGAGCAGTTCTTC,CASSPVYNEQFF
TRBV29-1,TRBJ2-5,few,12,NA,TGCAGCGTAAGGCAGGGAGTAGAGACCCAGTACTTC,CSVRQGVETQYF
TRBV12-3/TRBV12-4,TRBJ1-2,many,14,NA,TGTGCCAGCAGTCCGGGACGGCTACCCTATGGCTACACCTTC,CASSPGRLPYGYTF
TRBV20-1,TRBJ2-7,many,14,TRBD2,TGCAGTGCTCCGACGGGACTAGCGGGAGGTGAGCAGTACTTC,CSAPTGLAGGEQYF
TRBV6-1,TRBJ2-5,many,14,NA,TGTGCCAGCAGTGATGGAGCGAAAGGTGGGACCCAGTACTTC,CASSDGAKGGTQYF